The T cell receptor (beta chain) described here comes from a study of CD8+CD57+ T cells in acquired aplastic anemia. Across the study: When averaged, DNA from sorted CD4+ and CD8+ cells came to 2.5 to 4 ug.

Overall study findings and caveats: Patients were compared with controls for CD8+ Simpson's diversity, and no significant difference emerged. The number of CD8+ CDR3 sequences shared by patients and controls was twenty-nine.

J was trimmed by 6 bases and V by 5 bases; bases with no gene match: 12. The CDR3 has 15 amino acids. CDR1 SEHNR and CDR2 FQNEAQ come from the germline V gene (reference sequence). Only one count was recorded for this clonotype. No antigen is known for it. Genomic DNA served as template for TCR beta VDJ and CDR3 profiling. Each CDR3 protein gets one entry after TCRdb re-called the reads with MiXCR. This table holds 250,000 to 300,000 distinct CDR3 sequences, 45% to 70% found once. The sample taken for sequencing was sorted CD4+, CD8+, or CD8+CD57+ T cells (not recorded which) from PBMCs. V is TRBV7-9 and J is TRBJ1-2; TRBD1 matches 7 bases. The origin of this receptor is a human donor with severe aplastic anemia or a healthy control (not recorded which). The CDR3 DNA reads as TGTGCCAGCAGCCCTCTACACAGGGGAGGAGATGGCTACACCTTC. Translated: CASSPLHRGGDGYTF.